The 2 T cell receptor beta chains given below trace back to one sample, sequenced in a study of response to subunit inactivated influenza vaccine. MiXCR was run by TCRdb on the RT-PCR reads, yielding one entry per CDR3 protein. This sample has a few hundred thousand distinct CDR3 sequences, with about 14% found just once. The starting material was PBMCs from blood, obtained about 13 days after vaccination. Every receptor here comes from a man in his fifties or sixties who received an inactivated influenza vaccine.

The chain couples TRBV30 to TRBJ1-5; 11 bases are a match to TRBD1. V was pared by 3 bases and J by 6 bases, with 7 bases of the junction left unmatched. The V gene's germline CDR1 is GTSNPN and CDR2 SVGIG (reference sequence). This CDR3 has 15 amino acids. This chain's CDR3 is CAWSAGQGAVQPQHF. The CDR3 DNA reads as TGTGCCTGGAGCGCCGGACAGGGGGCTGTTCAGCCCCAGCATTTT.

The chain uses TRBV6-1 and TRBJ2-7, with 13 positions matching TRBD2. V was clipped by 6 bases and J by 2 bases; unmatched bases: 4. This CDR3 is built from 15 residues. Germline lookup yields CDR1 MNHNS and CDR2 SASEGT. The CDR3 here is CASRETSGGTYEQYF. As DNA, the CDR3 is TGTGCCAGCAGGGAGACTAGCGGGGGGACCTACGAGCAGTACTTC.